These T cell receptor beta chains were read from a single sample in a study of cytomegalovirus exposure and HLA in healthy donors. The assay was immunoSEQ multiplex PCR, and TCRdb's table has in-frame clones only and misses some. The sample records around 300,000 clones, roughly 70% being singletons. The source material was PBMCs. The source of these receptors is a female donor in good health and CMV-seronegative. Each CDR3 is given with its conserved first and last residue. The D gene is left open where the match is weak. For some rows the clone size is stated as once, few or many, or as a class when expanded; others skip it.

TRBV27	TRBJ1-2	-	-	CASSPQGAKGYTF	TGTGCCAGCAGTCCCCAAGGGGCTAAGGGCTACACCTTC
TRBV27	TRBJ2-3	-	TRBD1	CASSFDRGSDTQYF	TGTGCCAGCAGTTTCGACAGGGGATCAGATACGCAGTATTTT
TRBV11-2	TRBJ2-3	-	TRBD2	CASSPGLAGTHTDTQYF	TGTGCCAGCAGCCCTGGGCTAGCGGGAACCCACACAGATACGCAGTATTTT
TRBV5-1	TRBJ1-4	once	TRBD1	CASSLDGTGARVGKLFF	TGCGCCAGCAGCTTGGACGGGACAGGGGCCAGGGTTGGGAAACTGTTTTTT
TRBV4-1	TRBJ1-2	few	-	CASSPTYLSPNYGYTF	TGCGCCAGCAGCCCCACCTACCTCTCCCCCAACTATGGCTACACCTTC
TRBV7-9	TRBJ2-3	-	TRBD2	CASSLTSRGDTQYF	TGTGCCAGCAGCTTAACCTCGCGGGGGGACACGCAGTATTTT
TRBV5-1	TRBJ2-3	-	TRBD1	CASSSGQGGSDTQYF	TGCGCCAGCAGCTCGGGACAGGGGGGCTCAGATACGCAGTATTTT
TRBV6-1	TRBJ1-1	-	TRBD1	CASPDRQGTNTEAFF	TGTGCCAGTCCGGACAGACAGGGTACGAACACTGAAGCTTTCTTT
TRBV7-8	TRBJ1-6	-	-	CASSLFQGSPLHF	TGTGCCAGCAGCTTATTTCAGGGTTCACCCCTCCACTTT
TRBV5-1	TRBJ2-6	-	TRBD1	CASSPIGTGFSGANVLTF	TGCGCCAGCAGCCCCATAGGGACAGGTTTTTCTGGGGCCAACGTCCTGACTTTC
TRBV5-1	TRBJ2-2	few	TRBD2	CASSLAGLAVNTGELFF	TGCGCCAGCAGCTTGGCCGGACTAGCGGTGAACACCGGGGAGCTGTTTTTT
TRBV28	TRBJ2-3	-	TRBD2	CASSLWQGNSGLAADTQYF	TGTGCCAGCAGTTTATGGCAGGGTAACTCAGGACTAGCCGCAGATACGCAGTATTTT
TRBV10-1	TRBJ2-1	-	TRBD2	CAITSGRVDEQFF	TGCGCCATAACTAGCGGGAGAGTGGATGAGCAGTTCTTC
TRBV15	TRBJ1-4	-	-	CATSRDVTTNEKLFF	TGTGCCACCAGCAGAGACGTAACAACTAATGAAAAACTGTTTTTT
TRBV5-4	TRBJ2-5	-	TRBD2	CASSLELAGAEETQYF	TGTGCCAGCAGCTTGGAACTAGCGGGAGCGGAAGAGACCCAGTACTTC